One and the same sample provided the 26 T cell receptor beta chains below, sequenced in a study of cytotoxic CD8 clonotypes in ibrutinib-treated CLL. Profiled with immunoSEQ multiplex PCR; TCRdb holds only in-frame clones, not every one. The sample lists some 130,000 clones; approximately 83% were seen once. The input for sequencing was PBMCs, taken after 24 months of ibrutinib treatment. These TCRs come from a human donor with chronic lymphocytic leukemia.

The chain recombines TRBV6-5 with TRBJ1-5; possibly TRBD1 for D (5 bases). Looked up from germline, CDR1 is MNHEY and CDR2 is SVGAGI. The V end was cut by 0 bases, the J end by 7 bases, with 10 bases between. This CDR3 is built from 14 residues. The CDR3 DNA reads TGTGCCAGCAGTTACTCTAGGGGTGGGCAGCCCCAGCATTTT. Its protein is CASSYSRGGQPQHF.

This sequence joins TRBV7-9 and TRBJ2-1; D unresolved. V lost 5 bases and J lost 3, with 11 bases in between. The CDR3 has 14 amino acids. In germline, CDR1 is SEHNR, CDR2 FQNEAQ (reference sequence). CDR3 sequence: CASSHDVIYNEQFF. Written as DNA, the CDR3 is TGTGCCAGCAGCCATGACGTTATCTACAATGAGCAGTTCTTC.

This CDR3 reads CASSLEAGGGYEQYF. The CDR3 nucleotides are TGTGCCAGCAGCTTAGAGGCCGGGGGGGGCTACGAGCAGTACTTC. V and J are TRBV11-2 and TRBJ2-7; 8 nucleotides align to TRBD2. The V segment lost 0 bases and the J segment 3 bases; nucleotides outside the gene matches: 4. Per the germline V gene, CDR1 is SGHAT and CDR2 is FQNNGV. The CDR3 consists of 15 residues.

The chain carries TRBV9 and TRBJ1-1; D not certain. Germline V gene data show CDR1 as SGDLS and CDR2 as YYNGEE. The CDR3 consists of 14 residues. V was cut by 0 bases and J by 1 base, with 7 bases left in between. CDR3 residues: CASSVVGGNTEAFF. The CDR3 coding sequence is TGTGCCAGCAGCGTAGTAGGAGGGAACACTGAAGCTTTCTTT.

J is TRBJ2-7 and V is TRBV30, with TRBD1 matching over 8 bases. The CDR3 contains 13 residues. Germline values: CDR1 GTSNPN, CDR2 SVGIG (reference sequence). The CDR3 spells CAHRGDSSYEQYF. The CDR3, as DNA: TGTGCTCACAGGGGGGACAGCAGCTACGAGCAGTACTTC.

The chain links TRBV27 to TRBJ1-1, with 7 bases that match TRBD1. The CDR3 runs 15 residues. Trimming removed 6 bases from V and 1 base from J; junction bases left unmatched: 8. Germline values: CDR1 MNHEY, CDR2 SMNVEV (reference sequence). The DNA for the CDR3 is TGTGCCAGCAGCCGCCACCAGGGGGGGAACACTGAAGCTTTCTTT. It yields the protein CASSRHQGGNTEAFF.

The chain employs TRBV11-3 and TRBJ1-2, with 7 bases fitting TRBD1. CDR1 SGHNT and CDR2 YENEEA come from the germline V gene. This CDR3 is 13 amino acids long. Germline trimming cut 5 bases from V and 5 bases from J; bases unmatched to any gene: 5. CDR3 DNA: TGTGCCAGCAGCCCGGGGACAGCATATGGCTACACCTTC. Translated: CASSPGTAYGYTF.

This clone was counted only a few times. The J gene is TRBJ1-1, the V gene TRBV5-6; D not certain. Germline CDR1 and CDR2: SGHDT and YYEEEE. CDR3 length: 11 residues. With 4 bases removed from V and 10 bases from J, the gap between germline ends came to 11 bases. CDR3 region: CASSGQGVAFF. The CDR3 DNA reads TGTGCCAGCAGCGGTCAAGGTGTAGCTTTCTTT.

This rearrangement joins TRBV18 to TRBJ2-5; D call uncertain. V shed 0 bases and J shed 1 base, with 3 bases lying between them. Per the germline V gene, CDR1 is KGHSH and CDR2 is LQKENI. The CDR3 is made up of 13 amino acids. CDR3 loop: CASSPPVQETQYF. CDR3 coding DNA: TGTGCCAGCTCACCACCTGTCCAAGAGACCCAGTACTTC.

The rearrangement joins TRBV28 to TRBJ1-1, with TRBD1 matching over 7 bases. The CDR3 length is 16 residues. V was clipped by 5 bases and J by 0 bases; unmatched bases: 9. Germline assignment: CDR1 MDHEN and CDR2 SYDVKM. The CDR3 region has the DNA TGTGCCAGCAGTCCGCCGGGACAGCGCATGAACACTGAAGCTTTCTTT. As protein: CASSPPGQRMNTEAFF.

On this clone: The junction differs from germline at one of its ends, possibly a read error. The chain carries TRBV7-7 and TRBJ2-2; 8 bases line up with TRBD1. Germline CDR1 SSHAT, CDR2 FNYEAQ (reference sequence). The CDR3 has 14 amino acids. The CDR3 DNA is TGTGCTAGCAGCCTCGGACAGGGCGGCGGGGAGCTGTTTTTT. This gives the protein CASSLGQGGGELFF.

The chain joins TRBV7-2 to TRBJ1-4, with D perhaps matching TRBD1 (5 bases). The CDR3 loop spans 16 amino acids. CDR1 SGHTA and CDR2 FQGNSA come from the germline V gene. The V and J ends lost 4 bases and 12 bases respectively, with 24 bases between them. The DNA for the CDR3 is TGTGCCAGCAGCTCATCGTGGGGGGGAGGACCGAAACAACTGTTTTTT. Translated: CASSSSWGGGPKQLFF.

The genes are TRBV2 and TRBJ2-7, with 9 bases aligning to TRBD1. The CDR3 length is 12 residues. Germline V gene sequence: CDR1 SNHLY, CDR2 FYNNEI. The V and J ends lost 6 bases and 6 bases, in that order; junction bases with no gene match: 3. CDR3 amino acids: CASRGTGFEQYF. The CDR3 coding sequence is TGTGCCAGCAGGGGGACAGGGTTCGAGCAGTACTTC.

The V and J genes are TRBV18 and TRBJ1-4, with D possibly being TRBD1 (5 bases). Germline CDR1 KGHSH, CDR2 LQKENI. The CDR3 covers 15 residues. Trimming removed 1 base from V and 4 bases from J, with 10 bases in between. The CDR3 region has the DNA TGTGCCAGCTCACCACGTCGGAGGGGTAATGAAAAACTGTTTTTT. Residues: CASSPRRRGNEKLFF.

V gene TRBV10-3 combines with J gene TRBJ2-5; 11 bases agree with TRBD1. V trimming: 6 bases; J trimming: 3 bases; junction bases outside the gene matches: 9. From germline, CDR1 is ENHRY and CDR2 SYGVKD. CDR3 length equals 16 residues. The CDR3 loop is CAIRQGTGGREETQYF. The CDR3 DNA sequence: TGTGCCATCAGGCAAGGGACAGGGGGGCGTGAAGAGACCCAGTACTTC.

J is TRBJ1-5 and V is TRBV7-8, with 11 positions matching TRBD1. Germline loops: CDR1 SGHVS, CDR2 FQNEAQ. The CDR3 sequence is 14 residues long. With V trimmed by 6 bases and J by 6 bases, 4 bases remained unmatched. CDR3 protein: CASRDRGLSQPQHF. The CDR3 region has the DNA TGTGCCAGCAGGGACAGGGGGCTGAGTCAGCCCCAGCATTTT.

J is TRBJ2-1 and V is TRBV5-6; tentative D call: TRBD1 (6 bases). CDR1 is SGHDT, CDR2 YYEEEE, per germline. Trimming pared 1 base from V and 1 base from J, leaving 9 bases between. The CDR3 consists of 15 residues. This CDR3 is CASSLRTVSYNEQFF. In DNA, the CDR3 is TGTGCCAGCAGCTTGCGGACAGTGTCCTACAATGAGCAGTTCTTC.

CDR3 DNA sequence: TGCGCCAGCAGGAACGGGACAGGCTCCTACAATGAGCAGTTCTTC. Translating it yields CASRNGTGSYNEQFF. V gene TRBV5-1 combines with J gene TRBJ2-1, with 8 bases matching TRBD1. After removal of 5 bases from V and 0 bases from J, the junction contained 4 bases not matched to a gene. The CDR3 consists of 15 residues. The germline V gene has CDR1 SGHRS and CDR2 YFSETQ.

This chain uses TRBV27 with TRBJ2-1; TRBD2 aligns across 12 bases. Germline V gene sequence: CDR1 MNHEY, CDR2 SMNVEV (reference sequence). This CDR3 is 17 amino acids long. V lost 2 bases and J lost 0; bases outside the gene matches: 2. As DNA, the CDR3 is TGTGCCAGCAGTTTAAAGACTAGCGGGAGCTCCTACAATGAGCAGTTCTTC. Protein: CASSLKTSGSSYNEQFF.

CDR3 protein: CASSSFRDANEKLFF. The CDR3 region has the DNA TGTGCCAGCAGCTCTTTTAGGGACGCTAATGAAAAACTGTTTTTT. V and J are TRBV5-4 and TRBJ1-4; the D gene is possibly TRBD1 (5 bases). The CDR3 consists of 15 residues. V lost 3 bases and J lost 3, with 12 bases in between. Looked up from germline, CDR1 is SGHNT and CDR2 is YYREEE (reference sequence).

J is TRBJ1-3 and V is TRBV30; 11 bases are a match to TRBD1. Trimming at V came to 2 bases and at J to 4 bases, leaving 4 bases not matched to a gene. This CDR3 comprises 15 residues. Germline loops: CDR1 GTSNPN, CDR2 SVGIG (reference sequence). This CDR3 reads CAWSRTGGAGNTIYF. CDR3 DNA sequence: TGTGCCTGGAGTAGGACAGGGGGCGCAGGAAACACCATATATTTT.

The chain is built from TRBV6-1 and TRBJ2-3; tentative D call: TRBD2 (7 bases). V dropped 2 bases and J dropped 2 bases, with 11 bases sitting between them. This CDR3 is 15 amino acids long. Germline CDR1 MNHNS, CDR2 SASEGT. For the CDR3, the DNA is TGTGCCAGCAGTGAATGGGGGGGGGCCACAGATACGCAGTATTTT. Translation gives CASSEWGGATDTQYF.

The chain combines TRBV28 with TRBJ2-4; maybe TRBD2 (5 bases). The germline V gene encodes CDR1 MDHEN and CDR2 SYDVKM. CDR3 length equals 16 residues. Trimming took off 3 bases at V and 2 bases at J, with 14 bases between the two ends. The CDR3 is CASSFSVRGSKNIQYF. The CDR3 bases are TGTGCCAGCAGTTTCTCGGTACGAGGGTCCAAAAACATTCAGTACTTC.

The chain links TRBV6-1 to TRBJ2-3; TRBD2 might be the D (5 bases). The CDR3 is 15 amino acids. The germline V gene encodes CDR1 MNHNS and CDR2 SASEGT. Trimming took off 3 bases at V and 0 bases at J, with 10 bases between the two ends. For the CDR3, the DNA is TGTGCCAGCAGTGAGATGGACTCTAGCACAGATACGCAGTATTTT. This encodes CASSEMDSSTDTQYF.

Regarding this clone: Other nucleotide sequences in the sample specify the same CDR3. This chain connects TRBV9 to TRBJ2-7, with 7 bases that match TRBD1. The CDR3 is 13 residues long. Germline CDR1 reads SGDLS; CDR2 reads YYNGEE. The trim removed 4 bases at V and 1 base at J, leaving 2 bases unmatched. This CDR3 reads CASSPGGSYEQYF. The CDR3 coding sequence is TGTGCCAGCAGCCCAGGGGGATCCTACGAGCAGTACTTC.

The V gene is TRBV11-3, the J gene TRBJ2-6; TRBD1 matches at 9 bases. This CDR3 comprises 18 residues. In germline, CDR1 is SGHNT, CDR2 YENEEA. The J segment lost 1 base and the V segment lost 5 bases, leaving 9 bases of the junction unmatched. CDR3 DNA: TGTGCCAGCAGCCCCGGACAGGGGATACAATCTGGGGCCAACGTCCTGACTTTC. Residues: CASSPGQGIQSGANVLTF.